By sample share, the clone carrying this TCR beta chain is medium-sized. Cells sorted as Tregs were CD4+, CD25+ and CD127-/low. TCRdb itself ran the 5' RACE reads through MiXCR, one entry per CDR3 protein. The data show some 32,000 distinct CDR3 sequences, roughly 27% seen once. Germline V gene sequence: CDR1 SGDLS, CDR2 YYNGEE. The V end was cut by 3 bases, the J end by 3 bases, with 15 bases between. The CDR3 is 15 amino acids. The chain links TRBV9 to TRBJ1-2, with D perhaps matching TRBD1 (6 bases). The receptor comes from a female donor with breast cancer. The sample was tumor-infiltrating Tregs sorted from the breast tumor. CDR3 sequence reads: CASSEGDVGYYGYTF. The CDR3 coding sequence is TGTGCCAGCAGCGAGGGGGACGTCGGGTACTATGGCTACACCTTC. Full variable domain (outside the CDR3, taken from reference TRBV9 and TRBJ1-2): DSGVTQTPKHLITATGQRVTLRCSPRSGDLSVYWYQQSLDQGLQFLIQYYNGEERAKGNILERFSAQQFPDLHSELNLSSLELGDSALYFCASSEGDVGYYGYTFGSGTRLTVV.